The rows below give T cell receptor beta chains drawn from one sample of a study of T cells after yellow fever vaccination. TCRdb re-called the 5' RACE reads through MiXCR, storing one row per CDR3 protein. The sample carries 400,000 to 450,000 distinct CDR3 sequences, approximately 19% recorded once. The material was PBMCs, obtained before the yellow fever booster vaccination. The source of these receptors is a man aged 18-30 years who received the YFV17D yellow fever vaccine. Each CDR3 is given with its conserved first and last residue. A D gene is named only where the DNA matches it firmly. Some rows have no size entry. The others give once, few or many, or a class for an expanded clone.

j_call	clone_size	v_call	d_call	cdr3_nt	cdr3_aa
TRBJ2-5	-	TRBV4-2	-	TGTGCCAGCAGCTCGAACGAAGAGACCCAGTACTTC	CASSSNEETQYF
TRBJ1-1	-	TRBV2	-	TGTGCCAGCAGCGCCCCGATTGAGGCAATGAACACTGAAGCTTTCTTT	CASSAPIEAMNTEAFF
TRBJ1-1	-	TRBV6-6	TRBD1	TGTGCCAGCAGTGGGGGGACAGTGAACACTGAAGCTTTCTTT	CASSGGTVNTEAFF
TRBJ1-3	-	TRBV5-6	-	TGTGCCAGCAGCTTGTTGGCGGGGGCCGTTGGAAACACCATATATTTT	CASSLLAGAVGNTIYF
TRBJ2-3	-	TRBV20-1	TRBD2	TGCAGTGCTAGAGATAGCCTAGCGGGGCCCCTTAGCACAGATACGCAGTATTTT	CSARDSLAGPLSTDTQYF
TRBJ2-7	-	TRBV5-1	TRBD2	TGCGCCAGCAGCTTGGTTGCGGGGGAGGACGAGCAGTACTTC	CASSLVAGEDEQYF
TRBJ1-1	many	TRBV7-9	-	TGTGCCAGCAGCCCCCCGGGTTACACTGAAGCTTTCTTT	CASSPPGYTEAFF
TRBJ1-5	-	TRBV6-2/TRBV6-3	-	TGTGCCAGCAGTTACTCGGTCGGGTTAGCAAATCAGCCCCAGCATTTT	CASSYSVGLANQPQHF
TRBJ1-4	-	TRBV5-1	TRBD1	TGCGCCAGCAGCTTGGTTCAGGGACAGGGAAATGAAAAACTGTTTTTT	CASSLVQGQGNEKLFF
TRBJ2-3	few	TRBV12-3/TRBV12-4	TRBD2	TGTGCCAGCAGATCCGGGACTAGTATTTTTGATACGCAGTATTTT	CASRSGTSIFDTQYF
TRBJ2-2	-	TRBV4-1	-	TGCGCCAGCAGCCAAGGTGCTTCCACCGGGGAGCTGTTTTTT	CASSQGASTGELFF
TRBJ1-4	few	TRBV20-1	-	TGCGGCTCAGTGGCAACTAATGAAAAACTGTTTTTT	CGSVATNEKLFF
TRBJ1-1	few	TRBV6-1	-	TGTGCCAGCAGTGACATATACAGGGCGAACACTGAAGCTTTCTTT	CASSDIYRANTEAFF
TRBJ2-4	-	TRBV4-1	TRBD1	TGCGCCAGCAGCCAACCGGGACAGGGAAAGGGAGCCAAAAACATTCAGTACTTC	CASSQPGQGKGAKNIQYF
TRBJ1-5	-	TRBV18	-	TGTGCCAGCTCAAAGGGGGAGGATCAGCCCCAGCATTTT	CASSKGEDQPQHF
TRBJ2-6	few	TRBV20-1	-	TGCAGTGCGACTAGTACGACAGGTAGATCTGGGGCCAACGTCCTGACTTTC	CSATSTTGRSGANVLTF
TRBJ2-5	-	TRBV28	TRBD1	TGTGCCAGCAGTTCCTGGACAGGGGGAAGAGGAGAGACCCAGTACTTC	CASSSWTGGRGETQYF
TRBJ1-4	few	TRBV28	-	TGTGCCAGCACCCTACGGGTCCAGCCGATAACTAATGAAAAACTGTTTTTT	CASTLRVQPITNEKLFF
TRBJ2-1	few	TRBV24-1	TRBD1	TGTGCCACCAGTGGGACAGGGGACTATGAGCAGTTCTTC	CATSGTGDYEQFF
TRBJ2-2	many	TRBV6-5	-	TGTGCCAGCAGTCGCCCGGGACTTAACACCGGGGAGCTGTTTTTT	CASSRPGLNTGELFF
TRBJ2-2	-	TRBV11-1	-	TGTGCCAGCAGCTTTTTACCCGGGGAGCTGTTTTTT	CASSFLPGELFF
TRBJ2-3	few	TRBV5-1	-	TGCGCCAGCAGCTCTGTACCGACGCTGCTCGGTCACACAGATACGCAGTATTTT	CASSSVPTLLGHTDTQYF
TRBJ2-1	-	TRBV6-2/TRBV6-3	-	TGTGCCAGCAGTTACGCAACGTACAATGAGCAGTTCTTC	CASSYATYNEQFF
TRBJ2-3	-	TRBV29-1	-	TGCAGCGTTGTTGCCAGACCTAGCACAGATACGCAGTATTTT	CSVVARPSTDTQYF
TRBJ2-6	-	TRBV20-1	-	TGCAGTGCTAGTGCCAGGGCCTCTGGGGCCAACGTCCTGACTTTC	CSASARASGANVLTF
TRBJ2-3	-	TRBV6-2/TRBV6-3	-	TGTGCCAGCAGTTACTCGATGGTGGACCGGGACGCGCAGTATTTT	CASSYSMVDRDAQYF
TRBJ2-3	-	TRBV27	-	TGTGCCATCCAAAACGACAGACCCACAGATACGCAGTATTTT	CAIQNDRPTDTQYF
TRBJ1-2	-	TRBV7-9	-	TGTGCCAGCAGCATTCCTCTGAACAACTATGGCTACACCTTC	CASSIPLNNYGYTF
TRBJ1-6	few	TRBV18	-	TGTGCCAGCTCACCAGGGCCGAATGCGGCCTCTAATTCACCCCTCCACTTT	CASSPGPNAASNSPLHF
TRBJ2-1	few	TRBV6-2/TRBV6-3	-	TGTGCCAGCAGAGGACAAAACAATGAGCAGTTCTTC	CASRGQNNEQFF